This TCR beta chain was documented in a study of early T cells in non-severe SARS-CoV-2 infection. Study background: The study sequenced bulk RNA from unsorted whole blood, with chains unpaired.

The germline gives CDR1 SNHLY, CDR2 FYNNEI. V gave up 1 base and J gave up 8 bases; unmatched junction bases: 8. The CDR3 is 15 residues long. Individual cDNA molecules each received unique molecular identifiers attached to them. Each CDR3 protein is one row after TCRdb ran MiXCR on the 5' RACE reads. Seen here are some 64,000 distinct CDR3 sequences, roughly 13% observed once, and the top ten hold about 7.7%. The TCR was taken from an adult who was a healthcare worker with PCR-confirmed SARS-CoV-2 infection or an uninfected control (not recorded which). The sample consisted of whole blood. V and J are TRBV2 and TRBJ2-1; the match to TRBD2 covers 7 bases. CDR3 loop: CASSEGFAGAHEQFF. The CDR3 nucleotides read TGTGCCAGCAGTGAAGGATTTGCGGGAGCGCATGAGCAGTTCTTC.